The 29 T cell receptor beta chains below all came from one sample that was sequenced in a study of cytomegalovirus exposure and HLA in healthy donors. The repertoire was sequenced with immunoSEQ multiplex PCR; TCRdb's copy has only in-frame clones and lacks some. The sample has 200,000 or so clones, roughly 84% seen once; the top ten hold around an eighth. The sequenced sample consisted of PBMCs. The receptors were sampled from a woman between 25 and 40 years old in good health and CMV-seropositive.

This rearrangement joins TRBV7-3 to TRBJ2-1; TRBD2 matches at 8 bases. The germline V gene has CDR1 SGHTA and CDR2 FQGTGA. The CDR3 is 15 residues long. Trimming cost V 4 bases and J 3 bases; bases outside gene matches: 5. In nucleotides, the CDR3 is TGTGCCAGCAGCTCCACTAGCGGAGGCTACAATGAGCAGTTCTTC. Its protein is CASSSTSGGYNEQFF.

The rearrangement uses TRBV25-1 and TRBJ1-1, with 8 bases aligning to TRBD1. CDR3 length: 16 amino acids. Looked up from germline, CDR1 is MGHDK and CDR2 is SYGVNS. The junction had 13 bases not matched to a gene; V was cut back by 8 bases and J by 2 bases. CDR3 sequence (DNA): TGTGCCAGCCGACAAGAATTGACAGGGGTCAACACTGAAGCTTTCTTT. It yields the protein CASRQELTGVNTEAFF.

The chain employs TRBV7-9 and TRBJ2-7; 10 positions agree with TRBD2. Per the germline V gene, CDR1 is SEHNR and CDR2 is FQNEAQ (reference sequence). Unmatched junction bases numbered 14, after V lost 4 bases and J lost 5 bases. The CDR3 sequence is 17 residues long. The CDR3 loop is CASSSHSLAGGYDEQYF. CDR3 nucleotides: TGTGCCAGCAGCTCCCACAGTTTAGCGGGAGGCTACGACGAGCAGTACTTC.

The rearrangement joins TRBV6-5 to TRBJ1-1, with a tentative D call TRBD1 (5 bases). V lost 4 bases, J lost 5 bases, and 14 bases lay in between. CDR3 length: 14 amino acids. Germline loops: CDR1 MNHEY, CDR2 SVGAGI. The CDR3 sequence: CASSSVQGRTEAFF. CDR3 nucleotide sequence: TGTGCCAGCAGTTCCGTCCAGGGCAGAACTGAAGCTTTCTTT.

A single count supports this clone. The V call is TRBV5-4, the J call TRBJ2-3; unclear D gene. The CDR3 extends over 14 amino acids. CDR1 is SGHNT and CDR2 is YYREEE in the germline V gene (reference sequence). The V and J ends lost 4 bases and 1 base respectively, with 10 bases between them. In nucleotides, the CDR3 is TGTGCCAGCAGCCCGGGTACGGGCACAGATACGCAGTATTTT. This gives the protein CASSPGTGTDTQYF. Together with reference TRBV5-4 and TRBJ2-3, the CDR3 gives the full variable domain: ETGVTQSPTHLIKTRGQQVTLRCSSQSGHNTVSWYQQALGQGPQFIFQYYREEENGRGNFPPRFSGLQFPNYSSELNVNALELDDSALYLCASSPGTGTDTQYFGPGTRLTVL.

The chain combines TRBV5-4 with TRBJ1-1; perhaps TRBD1 as D (5 bases). The CDR3 is 17 residues long. V was cut by 0 bases and J by 9 bases, with 24 bases left in between. CDR1 is SGHNT and CDR2 is YYREEE in the germline V gene (reference sequence). CDR3 DNA: TGTGCCAGCAGCTTGGGAGTTGGGGCTCGATGGGAGGGGAAAGCTTTCTTT. Translation: CASSLGVGARWEGKAFF. Based on the CDR3 plus reference TRBV5-4 and TRBJ1-1, the full variable domain is ETGVTQSPTHLIKTRGQQVTLRCSSQSGHNTVSWYQQALGQGPQFIFQYYREEENGRGNFPPRFSGLQFPNYSSELNVNALELDDSALYLCASSLGVGARWEGKAFFGQGTRLTVV.

The rearrangement links TRBV27 to TRBJ2-6; possibly TRBD1 for D (5 bases). CDR3 length: 14 amino acids. Germline values: CDR1 MNHEY, CDR2 SMNVEV (reference sequence). Trimming shortened V by 9 bases and J by 4 bases, and 13 bases separated the two germline ends. As DNA, the CDR3 is TGTGCCAGTCAGGGTCTGCCCGGGGCCAACGTCCTGACTTTC. Its protein is CASQGLPGANVLTF.

The sample holds a few counts of this clone. The rearrangement joins TRBV19 to TRBJ1-2, with 7 positions matching TRBD1. The V gene end was trimmed by 11 bases and the J gene end by 6 bases; junction bases not matched to a gene: 6. Germline V lookup: CDR1 LNHDA, CDR2 SQIVND (reference sequence). This CDR3 has 11 residues. The CDR3 DNA sequence: TGTGCCCTCAGGGGGTACGATGGCTACACCTTC. This gives the protein CALRGYDGYTF.

This clone was detected a few times. The chain combines TRBV5-1 with TRBJ2-3, with D perhaps TRBD1 (5 bases). Germline loops: CDR1 SGHRS, CDR2 YFSETQ. The V end lost 7 bases, the J end lost 2 bases, and 14 bases lay between the germline ends. This CDR3 is 14 amino acids long. The CDR3 sequence is CASGRVDSTDTQYF. The CDR3 bases are TGCGCCAGCGGCAGGGTCGATTCCACAGATACGCAGTATTTT.

This chain uses TRBV5-6 with TRBJ2-6; D is ambiguous. Germline V lookup: CDR1 SGHDT, CDR2 YYEEEE. The V gene lost 4 bases and the J gene lost 5 bases, with 10 bases spanning the gap. This CDR3 is built from 14 residues. CDR3 DNA: TGTGCCAGCAGCCTTTATGAGAGGGCCAACGTCCTGACTTTC. Translating it yields CASSLYERANVLTF.

This clone has a handful of counts. The rearrangement joins TRBV20-1 to TRBJ2-7; no firm D call. The germline V and J ends were trimmed by 1 base and 6 bases, with 7 bases remaining between them. The germline V gene encodes CDR1 DFQATT and CDR2 SNEGSKA (reference sequence). This CDR3 spans 11 amino acids. This CDR3 is CSARVAVEQYF. In DNA, the CDR3 is TGCAGTGCTAGAGTGGCCGTCGAGCAGTACTTC.

Concerning this clone itself: Other nucleotide sequences from this sample produce the same CDR3. This rearrangement joins TRBV2 to TRBJ1-2; D is possibly TRBD1 (6 bases). V lost 4 bases and J lost 2, with 8 bases in between. The CDR3 covers 13 residues. CDR1 is SNHLY and CDR2 is FYNNEI in the germline V gene. Written as DNA, the CDR3 is TGTGCCAGCAGTGTTCAGGGGAACTATGGCTACACCTTC. Residues: CASSVQGNYGYTF.

This clone was counted a single time. Relative to the germline gene, one junction end is altered; a read error may explain this. The chain uses TRBV7-7 and TRBJ1-1; TRBD1 matches 9 bases. This CDR3 region has 19 residues. Germline CDR1 reads SSHAT; CDR2 reads FNYEAQ (reference sequence). CDR3 protein: CASTQGTGRRAVTNTEAFF. CDR3 coding DNA: TGTGCTAGCACCCAAGGGACAGGGAGGCGGGCTGTGACAAACACTGAAGCTTTCTTT.

The V and J genes are TRBV6-5 and TRBJ1-5; no definite D call. CDR1 and CDR2 from the germline V gene are MNHEY and SVGAGI. The CDR3 runs to 15 residues. The V end lost 6 bases, the J end lost 7 bases, and 19 bases lay between the germline ends. The CDR3 protein is CASSSGKTVGQPQHF. CDR3 DNA: TGTGCCAGCAGCTCCGGGAAAACGGTGGGGCAGCCCCAGCATTTT.

This clone was recorded a few times. The V call is TRBV29-1, the J call TRBJ1-5, with 9 bases matching TRBD1. This CDR3 comprises 14 residues. CDR1 and CDR2 (germline): SQVTM, ANQGSEA. With 5 bases clipped from V and 1 base from J, the junction kept 3 bases outside the gene matches. CDR3 nucleotide sequence: TGCAGCGTTACAACAGGGGGCAGCAATCAGCCCCAGCATTTT. It encodes CSVTTGGSNQPQHF.

The CDR3 sequence: CASSQGSGRRSGELFF. In DNA form, the CDR3 reads TGCGCCAGCAGCCAAGGATCGGGTCGTAGATCGGGGGAGCTGTTTTTT. The J gene is TRBJ2-2, the V gene TRBV4-1, with D uncertain. Deletions cut 1 base from V and 8 bases from J, with 17 bases between. Germline V gives CDR1 MGHRA, CDR2 YSYEKL. This CDR3 is built from 16 residues.

The chain uses TRBV5-1 and TRBJ2-7, with D possibly matching TRBD1 (7 bases). The V end lost 4 bases, the J end lost 3 bases, and 14 bases lay between the germline ends. The CDR3 covers 14 residues. Looked up from germline, CDR1 is SGHRS and CDR2 is YFSETQ. In DNA form, the CDR3 reads TGCGCCAGCAGCGAGACAGGGAGGCTCTACGAGCAGTACTTC. This codes for CASSETGRLYEQYF.

The rearrangement links TRBV13 to TRBJ2-7; the match to TRBD1 covers 7 bases. CDR1 is PRHDT and CDR2 is FYEKMQ in the germline V gene (reference sequence). The J segment lost 4 bases and the V segment lost 3 bases, leaving 9 bases of the junction unmatched. The CDR3 extends over 15 amino acids. CDR3 residues: CASSFQTGWGYEQYF. As DNA, the CDR3 is TGTGCCAGCAGCTTCCAGACAGGGTGGGGGTACGAGCAGTACTTC.

This sequence joins TRBV9 and TRBJ2-3; D is unresolved. CDR3 size: 13 residues. Germline loops: CDR1 SGDLS, CDR2 YYNGEE. V lost 4 bases and J lost 0, with 6 bases in between. CDR3 coding DNA: TGTGCCAGCAGCTCCCTCAGCACAGATACGCAGTATTTT. Its protein product is CASSSLSTDTQYF.

CDR3 in amino acids: CASSQSGYNQPQHF. CDR3 DNA sequence: TGTGCCAGCAGTCAATCCGGGTACAATCAGCCCCAGCATTTT. J is TRBJ1-5 and V is TRBV27, with D hard to call. V lost 5 bases, J lost 3 bases, and 11 bases lay in between. This CDR3 region has 14 residues. Germline V lookup: CDR1 MNHEY, CDR2 SMNVEV (reference sequence).

The rearrangement links TRBV28 to TRBJ1-2; the D gene is possibly TRBD1 (6 bases). CDR1 is MDHEN and CDR2 is SYDVKM in the germline V gene. The CDR3 spans 16 residues. Trimming cost V 2 bases and J 6 bases, with 19 bases left between them. CDR3 sequence (DNA): TGTGCCAGCAGTTTAAGGGCAGGGGTCACAGTCCATGGCTACACCTTC. It codes for CASSLRAGVTVHGYTF.

V gene TRBV5-1 combines with J gene TRBJ1-4; weak D call: TRBD1 (5 bases). V was shortened by 0 bases and J by 6 bases, with 9 bases between the two germline ends. The length of the CDR3 is 14 residues. Germline lookup yields CDR1 SGHRS and CDR2 YFSETQ. This chain's CDR3 is CASSLALGDEKLFF. CDR3 DNA: TGCGCCAGCAGCTTGGCCTTAGGGGATGAAAAACTGTTTTTT.

This clone turned up a few times. This sequence joins TRBV18 and TRBJ2-1; D may be TRBD2 (5 bases). Germline assignment: CDR1 KGHSH and CDR2 LQKENI. This CDR3 has 15 residues. Trimming left V 6 bases short and J 6 bases short, with 18 bases between. The CDR3 loop reads CASSPSLTSLNEQFF. CDR3 bases: TGTGCCAGCTCCCCTAGCTTGACGTCTCTCAATGAGCAGTTCTTC. Together with reference TRBV18 and TRBJ2-1, the CDR3 gives the full variable domain: NAGVMQNPRHLVRRRGQEARLRCSPMKGHSHVYWYRQLPEEGLKFMVYLQKENIIDESGMPKERFSAEFPKEGPSILRIQQVVRGDSAAYFCASSPSLTSLNEQFFGPGTRLTVL.

The V call is TRBV7-2, the J call TRBJ2-1; TRBD2 matches 8 bases. The CDR3 has 16 amino acids. Per germline, CDR1 SGHTA and CDR2 FQGNSA. V shed 5 bases, J shed 5 bases, and the junction held 11 bases outside the gene matches. The CDR3 is CASSPRTSGAHNEQFF. CDR3 sequence (DNA): TGTGCCAGCAGCCCAAGAACTAGCGGCGCGCACAATGAGCAGTTCTTC.

The chain recombines TRBV2 with TRBJ2-5; TRBD2 agrees at 7 bases. In germline, CDR1 is SNHLY, CDR2 FYNNEI. This CDR3 is 16 amino acids long. Trimming cost V 5 bases and J 4 bases; bases outside gene matches: 13. The CDR3 loop is CASSYRAGALGETQYF. The CDR3 DNA sequence: TGTGCCAGCAGTTATCGCGCGGGAGCCCTGGGAGAGACCCAGTACTTC. Variable domain in full (rest from reference TRBV2 and TRBJ2-5): EPEVTQTPSHQVTQMGQEVILRCVPISNHLYFYWYRQILGQKVEFLVSFYNNEISEKSEIFDDQFSVERPDGSNFTLKIRSTKLEDSAMYFCASSYRAGALGETQYFGPGTRLLVL.

This clone has only a few counts. This rearrangement joins TRBV15 to TRBJ2-1; TRBD2 agrees at 9 bases. Germline lookup yields CDR1 LNHNV and CDR2 YYDKDF (reference sequence). The CDR3 spans 15 residues. Unmatched junction bases numbered 11, after V lost 5 bases and J lost 9 bases. This CDR3 reads CATSLGGRAMSEQFF. The CDR3 DNA reads TGTGCCACCAGCCTGGGCGGGAGGGCCATGAGTGAGCAGTTCTTC.

This rearrangement joins TRBV2 to TRBJ1-5, with D perhaps matching TRBD1 (6 bases). The V and J ends lost 6 bases and 7 bases respectively, with 19 bases between them. This CDR3 has 15 residues. CDR1 is SNHLY, CDR2 FYNNEI, per germline. Here the CDR3 DNA reads TGTGCCAGCAGCGTCGACAGGATCAGTACCCAGCCCCAGCATTTT. It specifies CASSVDRISTQPQHF.

V and J are TRBV28 and TRBJ1-2; 7 bases match TRBD1. CDR3 size: 15 residues. The junction had 3 bases not matched to a gene; V was cut back by 0 bases and J by 2 bases. Germline CDR1 and CDR2: MDHEN and SYDVKM. The CDR3 loop is CASSLWGQTNYGYTF. CDR3 bases: TGTGCCAGCAGTTTATGGGGACAGACGAACTATGGCTACACCTTC.

This chain links TRBV27 with TRBJ2-1, with TRBD1 identical over 8 bases. Germline CDR1 reads MNHEY; CDR2 reads SMNVEV (reference sequence). The CDR3 contains 17 residues. The V segment lost 7 bases and the J segment 2 bases; nucleotides outside the gene matches: 13. The chain's CDR3 is CASKDRDSYGPYNEQFF. Written as DNA, the CDR3 is TGTGCCAGCAAGGACAGGGACTCCTACGGTCCCTACAATGAGCAGTTCTTC.